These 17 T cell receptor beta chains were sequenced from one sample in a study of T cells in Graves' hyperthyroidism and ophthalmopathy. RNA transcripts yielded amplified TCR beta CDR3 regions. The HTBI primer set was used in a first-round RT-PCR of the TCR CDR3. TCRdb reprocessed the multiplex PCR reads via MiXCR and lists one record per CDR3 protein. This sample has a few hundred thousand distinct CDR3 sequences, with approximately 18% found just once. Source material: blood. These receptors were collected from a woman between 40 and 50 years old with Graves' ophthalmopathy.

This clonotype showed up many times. The CDR3 DNA follows: TGCGCCAGCAGCAGGTGGGGGTACGAGCAGTACTTC. This codes for CASSRWGYEQYF. The chain couples TRBV5-1 to TRBJ2-7; D possibly uses TRBD1 or TRBD2 (5 bases each). This CDR3 spans 12 amino acids. Germline V gene data show CDR1 as SGHRS and CDR2 as YFSETQ. V lost 4 bases and J 4 bases, leaving 9 bases between the germline ends.

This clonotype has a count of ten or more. The CDR3 reads CASTPLLWSRSLSGNTIYF. The CDR3 nucleotides are TGTGCCAGCACCCCCCTCCTCTGGAGCAGGTCCCTCTCTGGAAACACCATATATTTT. The V gene is TRBV28, the J gene TRBJ1-3; D is unclear. Trimming removed 7 bases at V and 0 bases at J, with 25 bases between. Germline CDR1 and CDR2: MDHEN and SYDVKM. The length of the CDR3 is 19 residues.

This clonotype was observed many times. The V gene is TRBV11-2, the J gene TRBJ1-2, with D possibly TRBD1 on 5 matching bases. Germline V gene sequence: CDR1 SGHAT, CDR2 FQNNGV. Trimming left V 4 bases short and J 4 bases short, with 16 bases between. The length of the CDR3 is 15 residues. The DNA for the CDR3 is TGTGCCAGCAGCTCGCCCGGGGACGGAGTCTATGGCTACACCTTC. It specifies CASSSPGDGVYGYTF.

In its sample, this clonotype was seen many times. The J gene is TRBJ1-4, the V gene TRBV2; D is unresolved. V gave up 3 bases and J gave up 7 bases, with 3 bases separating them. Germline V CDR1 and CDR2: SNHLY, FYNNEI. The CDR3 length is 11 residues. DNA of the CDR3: TGTGCCAGCAGTGAGTTTGAAAAACTGTTTTTT. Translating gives CASSEFEKLFF.

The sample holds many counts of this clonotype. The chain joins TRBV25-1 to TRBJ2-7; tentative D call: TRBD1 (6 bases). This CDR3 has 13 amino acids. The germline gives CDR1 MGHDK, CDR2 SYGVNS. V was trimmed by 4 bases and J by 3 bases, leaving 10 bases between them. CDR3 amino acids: CASSGTEIYEQYF. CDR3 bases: TGTGCCAGCAGTGGGACAGAGATCTACGAGCAGTACTTC.

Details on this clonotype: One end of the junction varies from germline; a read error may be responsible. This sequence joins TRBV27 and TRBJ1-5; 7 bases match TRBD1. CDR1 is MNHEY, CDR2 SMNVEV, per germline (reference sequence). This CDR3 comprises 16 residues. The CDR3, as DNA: TGTGCCAGCAGTACGGGACAGATACTTAGCAATCAGCCCCAGCTTTTT. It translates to CASSTGQILSNQPQLF.

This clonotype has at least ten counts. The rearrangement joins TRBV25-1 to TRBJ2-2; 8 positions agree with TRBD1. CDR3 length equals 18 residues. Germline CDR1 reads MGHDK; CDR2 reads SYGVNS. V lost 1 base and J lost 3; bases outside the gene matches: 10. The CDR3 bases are TGTGCCAGCAGTGAATGGGGCTCCAGGGGGCGGGACACCGGGGAGCTGTTTTTT. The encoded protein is CASSEWGSRGRDTGELFF.

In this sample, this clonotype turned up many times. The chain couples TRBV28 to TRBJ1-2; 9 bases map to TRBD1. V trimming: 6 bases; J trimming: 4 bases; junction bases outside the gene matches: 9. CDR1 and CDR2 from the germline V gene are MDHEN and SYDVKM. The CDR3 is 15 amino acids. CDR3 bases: TGTGCCAGCAGCTCTACCGGGACAGGGATCTATGGCTACACCTTC. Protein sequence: CASSSTGTGIYGYTF.

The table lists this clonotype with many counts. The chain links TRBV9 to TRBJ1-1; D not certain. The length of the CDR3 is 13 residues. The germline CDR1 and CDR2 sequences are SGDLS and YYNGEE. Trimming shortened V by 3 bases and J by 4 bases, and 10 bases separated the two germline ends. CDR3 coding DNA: TGTGCCAGCAGCGGGACGCACATCACTGAAGCTTTCTTT. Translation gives CASSGTHITEAFF.

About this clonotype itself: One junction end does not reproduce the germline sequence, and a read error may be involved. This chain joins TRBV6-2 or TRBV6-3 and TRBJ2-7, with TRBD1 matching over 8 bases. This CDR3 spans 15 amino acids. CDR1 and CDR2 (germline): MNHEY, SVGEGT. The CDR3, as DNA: TGTGTCAGCAGCCATCTTGGACAGGGATCCTACGAGCAGTACTTC. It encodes CVSSHLGQGSYEQYF.

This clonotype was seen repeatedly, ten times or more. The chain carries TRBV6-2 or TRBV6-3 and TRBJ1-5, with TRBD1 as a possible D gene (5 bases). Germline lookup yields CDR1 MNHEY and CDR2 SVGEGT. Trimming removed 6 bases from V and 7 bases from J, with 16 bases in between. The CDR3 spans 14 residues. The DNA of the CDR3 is TGTGCCAGCAGCCCCAGACAGATAAAACAGCCCCAGCATTTT. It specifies CASSPRQIKQPQHF.

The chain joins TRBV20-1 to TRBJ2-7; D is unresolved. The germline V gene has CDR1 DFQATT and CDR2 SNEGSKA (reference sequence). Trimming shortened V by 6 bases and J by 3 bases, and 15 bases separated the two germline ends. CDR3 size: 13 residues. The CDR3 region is CSALVRRDYEQYF. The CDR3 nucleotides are TGCAGTGCGTTAGTGCGGCGTGACTACGAGCAGTACTTC.

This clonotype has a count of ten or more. This CDR3 is CSARGQGYQPQHF. CDR3 in DNA: TGCAGTGCTAGAGGACAGGGTTATCAGCCCCAGCATTTT. The V and J genes are TRBV20-1 and TRBJ1-5; 7 positions agree with TRBD1. V dropped 1 base and J dropped 5; count of bases not matched to a gene: 2. This CDR3 spans 13 amino acids. The V gene's germline CDR1 is DFQATT and CDR2 SNEGSKA (reference sequence).

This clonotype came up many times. CDR3 protein: CASSEDMWGEQYF. The CDR3 region has the DNA TGTGCCAGCAGTGAGGATATGTGGGGCGAGCAGTACTTC. The chain uses TRBV2 and TRBJ2-7; D gene uncertain. Per germline, CDR1 SNHLY and CDR2 FYNNEI. The CDR3 extends over 13 amino acids. The germline V and J ends were trimmed by 3 bases and 6 bases, with 12 bases remaining between them.

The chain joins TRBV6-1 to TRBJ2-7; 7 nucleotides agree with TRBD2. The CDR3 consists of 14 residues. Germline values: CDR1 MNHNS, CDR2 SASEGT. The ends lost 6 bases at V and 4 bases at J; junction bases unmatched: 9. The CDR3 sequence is CASRGAGPAYEQYF. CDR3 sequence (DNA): TGTGCCAGCAGGGGAGCGGGACCTGCTTACGAGCAGTACTTC.

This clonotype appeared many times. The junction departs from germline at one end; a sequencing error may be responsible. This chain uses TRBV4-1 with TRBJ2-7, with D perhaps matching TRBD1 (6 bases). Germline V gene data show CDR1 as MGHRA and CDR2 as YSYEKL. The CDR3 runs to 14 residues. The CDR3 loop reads CASSLFFRDKLLSF. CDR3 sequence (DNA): TGCGCCAGCAGCCTCTTTTTCCGGGACAAATTGTTGTCCTTC.

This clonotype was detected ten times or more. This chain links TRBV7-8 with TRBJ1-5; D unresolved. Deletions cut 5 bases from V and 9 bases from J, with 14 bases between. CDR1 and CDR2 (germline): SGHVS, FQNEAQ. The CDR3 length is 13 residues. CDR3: CASSQDPRGPQHF. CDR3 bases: TGTGCCAGCAGCCAGGACCCCCGCGGGCCCCAGCATTTT.